This T cell receptor (beta chain) appears in the sequencing data of a study of T cells in Graves' hyperthyroidism and ophthalmopathy. Any patient presenting with uncontrolled infection, other autoimmune disease, pregnancy or lactation was left out. Findings and limits, study-wide: Blood also showed most of the thyroid clonotypes that were expanded above 0.001.

Losses at the gene ends were 1 base for V and 2 bases for J; bases not matched to a gene: 4. The CDR3 totals 15 residues. Germline CDR1 and CDR2: LGHNA and YNFKEQ. As regards this clonotype: The antigen is unknown.

RNA transcripts served as the template for amplifying TCR beta CDR3 regions. A first-round RT-PCR of the TCR CDR3 used the HTBI primer set. TCRdb fed the multiplex PCR reads into MiXCR, producing one record per CDR3 protein. The top ten clones hold 20% of a sample with fewer than 500,000 distinct CDR3 sequences, less than 15% of them seen once. This TCR was sampled from a man aged 25 to 40 with Graves' hyperthyroidism that later progressed to Graves' ophthalmopathy. The rearrangement joins TRBV4-2 to TRBJ1-2, with 7 bases lining up with TRBD1. Sequencing used blood. The CDR3 nucleotides read TGTGCCAGCAGCCAAGCCGGGACAGCCAACTATGGCTACACCTTC. Protein product: CASSQAGTANYGYTF.